The 10 T cell receptor beta chains given below trace back to one sample, sequenced in a study of blood T cell repertoires in COVID-19 (dated by TCRdb to about 2020). The library was produced with the immunoSEQ multiplex PCR assay. In TCRdb, the immuneACCESS table is reduced to in-frame sequences with V and J assigned. These tables do not hold every clone; where another copy was compared, an unresolved V gene accounts for under half, and the others remain unexplained. The sample table holds roughly 380,000 clones, of which roughly 87% were seen once. Together, the top ten hold about 2.7% of the sample. Sequencing was carried out using PBMCs or T cells enriched from blood (not recorded which). These receptors all stem from a woman aged 25-40 years who had recovered from COVID-19.

This chain uses TRBV27 with TRBJ2-5; 7 bases are a match to TRBD1. The CDR3 contains 16 residues. V was clipped by 3 bases and J by 0 bases; unmatched bases: 7. Germline V gene lookup returns CDR1 MNHEY and CDR2 SMNVEV (reference sequence). CDR3 residues: CASSFGQGGYQETQYF. Written as DNA, the CDR3 is TGTGCCAGCAGTTTTGGCCAAGGGGGCTACCAAGAGACCCAGTACTTC.

The chain recombines TRBV28 with TRBJ2-5; 10 bases map to TRBD1. The CDR3 is 14 residues long. V gave up 4 bases and J gave up 5 bases; unmatched junction bases: 4. Germline V gives CDR1 MDHEN, CDR2 SYDVKM. DNA of the CDR3: TGTGCCAGCAGTTCTAGACAGGGGGCCGAGACCCAGTACTTC. This codes for CASSSRQGAETQYF.

The V gene is TRBV19, the J gene TRBJ2-7, with a possible D match to TRBD1 (5 bases). CDR3 length equals 14 residues. The V gene's germline CDR1 is LNHDA and CDR2 SQIVND (reference sequence). V was pared by 5 bases and J by 0 bases, with 11 bases between. In DNA, the CDR3 is TGTGCCAGTAGTCCCAGGGTTTACTCCTACGAGCAGTACTTC. It encodes CASSPRVYSYEQYF.

V usage is TRBV7-3 and J usage is TRBJ2-2; 11 bases fit TRBD2. V lost 5 bases to trimming and J lost 3 bases; unmatched junction nucleotides: 5. Germline CDR1 SGHTA, CDR2 FQGTGA. The CDR3 contains 16 residues. In DNA, the CDR3 is TGTGCCAGCAGCCCACTAGCGGGGGAGTACACCGGGGAGCTGTTTTTT. Encoded protein: CASSPLAGEYTGELFF.

CDR3 amino acids: CASTLGTGGGYEQYF. Here the CDR3 DNA reads TGTGCCAGCACTTTAGGGACAGGGGGCGGGTACGAGCAGTACTTC. This sequence joins TRBV2 and TRBJ2-7; 12 bases fit TRBD1. J lost 4 bases, V lost 7 bases, and 8 bases had no gene match. CDR3 length equals 15 residues. Germline CDR1 and CDR2: SNHLY and FYNNEI.

The rearrangement uses TRBV7-9 and TRBJ1-2; 7 bases map to TRBD1. Germline assignment: CDR1 SEHNR and CDR2 FQNEAQ (reference sequence). J was trimmed by 1 base and V by 4 bases; bases with no gene match: 9. There are 16 residues in the CDR3. The DNA of the CDR3 is TGTGCCAGCAGCTCTCCTCGGACAGGCAATAACTATGGCTACACCTTC. Translated: CASSSPRTGNNYGYTF.

The V call is TRBV28, the J call TRBJ2-2; the D gene is possibly TRBD1 (6 bases). Looked up from germline, CDR1 is MDHEN and CDR2 is SYDVKM. The V end lost 2 bases, the J end lost 8 bases, and 18 bases lay between the germline ends. The CDR3 loop spans 16 amino acids. CDR3 sequence: CASSLEWARGAGELFF. The CDR3 region has the DNA TGTGCCAGCAGTTTAGAGTGGGCCAGGGGCGCGGGGGAGCTGTTTTTT.

The chain recombines TRBV23-1 with TRBJ2-1, with a possible D match to TRBD2 (5 bases). TRBV23-1 falls under the ORF class, with uncertain function. Deletions cut 0 bases from V and 6 bases from J, with 12 bases between. The CDR3 length is 15 residues. The CDR3 nucleotides are TGCGCCAGCAGTCAATCACGGCTAGCTAGCAATGAGCAGTTCTTC. It yields the protein CASSQSRLASNEQFF.

This chain connects TRBV5-8 to TRBJ1-3; D is undetermined. V lost 1 base, J lost 6 bases, and 5 bases lay in between. Germline V gene sequence: CDR1 SGHTS, CDR2 YDEGEE. The CDR3 is 12 residues long. CDR3 sequence reads: CASSLRVNTIYF. In DNA form, the CDR3 reads TGTGCCAGCAGCTTGCGGGTAAACACCATATATTTT. The variable domain in full, with the rest retrieved from reference TRBV5-8 and TRBJ1-3, is EAGVTQSPTHLIKTRGQQATLRCSPISGHTSVYWYQQALGLGLQFLLWYDEGEERNRGNFPPRFSGRQFPNYSSELNVNALELEDSALYLCASSLRVNTIYFGEGSWLTVV.

This clone showed up just a few times. This chain connects TRBV10-2 to TRBJ1-1, with 7 positions matching TRBD1. Germline assignment: CDR1 WSHSY and CDR2 SAAADI. The CDR3 loop spans 13 amino acids. V shed 8 bases and J 5 bases; nucleotides not matched to a gene: 8. The CDR3 sequence: CASDVTGDTEAFF. The CDR3 DNA follows: TGCGCCAGCGATGTAACAGGGGATACTGAAGCTTTCTTT.